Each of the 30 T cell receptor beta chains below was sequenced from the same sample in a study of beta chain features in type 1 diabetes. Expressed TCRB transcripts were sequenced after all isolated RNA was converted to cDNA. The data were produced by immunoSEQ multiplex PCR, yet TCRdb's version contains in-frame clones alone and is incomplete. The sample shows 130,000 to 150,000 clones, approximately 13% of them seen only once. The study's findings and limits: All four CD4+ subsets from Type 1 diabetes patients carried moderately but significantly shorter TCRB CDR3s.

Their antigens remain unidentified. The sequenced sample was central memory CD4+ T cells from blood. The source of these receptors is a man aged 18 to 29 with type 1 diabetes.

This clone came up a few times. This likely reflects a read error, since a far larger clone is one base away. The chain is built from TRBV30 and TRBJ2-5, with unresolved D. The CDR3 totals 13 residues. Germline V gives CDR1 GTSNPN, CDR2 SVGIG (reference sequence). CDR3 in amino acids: CAWRVKGVETQYF. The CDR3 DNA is TGTGCCTGGCGTGTAAAGGGTGTCGAGACCCAGTACTTC. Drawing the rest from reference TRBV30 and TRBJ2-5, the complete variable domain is SQTIHQWPATLVQPVGSPLSLECTVEGTSNPNLYWYRQAAGRGLQLLFYSVGIGQISSEVPQNLSASRPQDRQFILSSKKLLLSDSGFYLCAWRVKGVETQYFGPGTRLLVL.

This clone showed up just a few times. The CDR3 region has the DNA TGCGCCAGCAGCCAGGCGCTACCGGGACAGGGGGACTCTGGGGCCAACGTCCTGACTTTC. It is translated as CASSQALPGQGDSGANVLTF. The chain has TRBV4-1 and TRBJ2-6; 11 bases line up with TRBD1. Germline lookup yields CDR1 MGHRA and CDR2 YSYEKL. V lost 3 bases and J lost 0; bases outside the gene matches: 10. CDR3 size: 20 residues.

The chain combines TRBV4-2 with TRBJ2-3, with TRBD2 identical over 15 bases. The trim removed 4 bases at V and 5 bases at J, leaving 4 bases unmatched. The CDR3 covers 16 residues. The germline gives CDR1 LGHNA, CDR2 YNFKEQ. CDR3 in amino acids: CASSRTSGGAEDTQYF. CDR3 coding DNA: TGTGCCAGCAGCCGGACTAGCGGGGGGGCCGAAGATACGCAGTATTTT.

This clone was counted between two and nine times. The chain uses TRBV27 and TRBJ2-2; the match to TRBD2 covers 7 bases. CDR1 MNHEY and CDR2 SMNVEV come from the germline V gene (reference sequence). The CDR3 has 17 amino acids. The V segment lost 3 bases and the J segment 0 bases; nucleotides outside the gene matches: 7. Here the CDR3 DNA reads TGTGCCAGCAGTTTTATCGGGGGGTTCGCGAACACCGGGGAGCTGTTTTTT. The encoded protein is CASSFIGGFANTGELFF.

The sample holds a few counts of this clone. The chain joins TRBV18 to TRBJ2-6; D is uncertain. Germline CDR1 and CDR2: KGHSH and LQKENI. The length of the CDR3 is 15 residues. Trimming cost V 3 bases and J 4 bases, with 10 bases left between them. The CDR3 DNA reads TGTGCCAGCTCACCGGCCTGGTCCGGGGCCAACGTCCTGACTTTC. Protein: CASSPAWSGANVLTF.

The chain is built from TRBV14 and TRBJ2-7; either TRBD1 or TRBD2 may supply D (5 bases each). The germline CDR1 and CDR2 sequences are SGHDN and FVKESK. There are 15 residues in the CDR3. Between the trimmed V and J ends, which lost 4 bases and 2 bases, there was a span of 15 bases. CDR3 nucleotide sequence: TGTGCCAGCAGCCGAGACGGGACCTCCGCCTACGAGCAGTACTTC. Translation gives CASSRDGTSAYEQYF.

DNA of the CDR3: TGTGCCAGCAGCTTAGATCTGAACGAACAACCCCTCCACTTT. It codes for CASSLDLNEQPLHF. The chain recombines TRBV11-2 with TRBJ1-6, with D hard to call. CDR3 length: 14 amino acids. Germline lookup yields CDR1 SGHAT and CDR2 FQNNGV. Between the trimmed V and J ends, which lost 0 bases and 12 bases, there was a span of 12 bases.

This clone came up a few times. CDR3 residues: CASRPTDFSNQPQHF. CDR3 DNA: TGTGCCAGCAGACCGACGGACTTTAGCAATCAGCCCCAGCATTTT. The V gene is TRBV6-1, the J gene TRBJ1-5; the D is unclear. The V gene lost 6 bases and the J gene lost 0 bases, with 12 bases spanning the gap. The CDR3 contains 15 residues. Germline V lookup: CDR1 MNHNS, CDR2 SASEGT.

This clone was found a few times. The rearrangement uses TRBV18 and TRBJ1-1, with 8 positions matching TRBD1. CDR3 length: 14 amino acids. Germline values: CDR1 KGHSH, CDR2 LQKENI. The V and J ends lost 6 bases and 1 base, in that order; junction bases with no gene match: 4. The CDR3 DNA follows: TGTGCCAGCTCTCTCACAGGGGGGAACACTGAAGCTTTCTTT. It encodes CASSLTGGNTEAFF.

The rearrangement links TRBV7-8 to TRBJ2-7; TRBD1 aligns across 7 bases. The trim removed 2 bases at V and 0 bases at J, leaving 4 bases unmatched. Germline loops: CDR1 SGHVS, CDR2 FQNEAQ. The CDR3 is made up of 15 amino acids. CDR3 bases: TGTGCCAGCAGCTTAAGATGGGACAGCTCCTACGAGCAGTACTTC. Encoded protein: CASSLRWDSSYEQYF.

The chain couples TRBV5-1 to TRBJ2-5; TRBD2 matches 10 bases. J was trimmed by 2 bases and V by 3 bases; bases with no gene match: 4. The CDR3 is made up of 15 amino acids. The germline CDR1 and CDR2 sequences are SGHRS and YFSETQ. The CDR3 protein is CASSSIAGGQETQYF. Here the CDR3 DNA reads TGCGCCAGCAGCTCAATAGCGGGGGGTCAAGAGACCCAGTACTTC.

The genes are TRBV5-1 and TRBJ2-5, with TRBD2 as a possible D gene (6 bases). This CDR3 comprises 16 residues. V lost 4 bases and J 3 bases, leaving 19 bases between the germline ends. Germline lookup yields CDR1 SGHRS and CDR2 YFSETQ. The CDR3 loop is CASSAGSGTQEETQYF. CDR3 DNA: TGCGCCAGCAGCGCGGGCTCCGGGACTCAAGAAGAGACCCAGTACTTC.

CDR3 region: CASSHWGSNMNTEAFF. Here the CDR3 DNA reads TGCGCCAGCAGCCATTGGGGGTCAAACATGAACACTGAAGCTTTCTTT. The chain joins TRBV5-1 to TRBJ1-1; TRBD1 might be the D (5 bases). The CDR3 loop spans 16 amino acids. Germline V CDR1 and CDR2: SGHRS, YFSETQ. Trimming removed 4 bases from V and 0 bases from J, with 16 bases in between.

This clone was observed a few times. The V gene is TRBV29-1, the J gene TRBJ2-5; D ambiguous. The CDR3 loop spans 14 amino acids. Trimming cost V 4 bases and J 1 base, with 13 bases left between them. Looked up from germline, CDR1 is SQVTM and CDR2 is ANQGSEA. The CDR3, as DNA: TGCAGCGTTGCGGCTTCGCGGTCCCAAGAGACCCAGTACTTC. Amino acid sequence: CSVAASRSQETQYF. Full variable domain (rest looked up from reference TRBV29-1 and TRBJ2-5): SAVISQKPSRDICQRGTSLTIQCQVDSQVTMMFWYRQQPGQSLTLIATANQGSEATYESGFVIDKFPISRPNLTFSTLTVSNMSPEDSSIYLCSVAASRSQETQYFGPGTRLLVL.

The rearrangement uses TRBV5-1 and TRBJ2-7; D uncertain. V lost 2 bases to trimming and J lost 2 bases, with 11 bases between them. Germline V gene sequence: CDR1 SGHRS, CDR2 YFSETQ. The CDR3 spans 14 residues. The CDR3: CASSFRTEAYEQYF. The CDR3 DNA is TGCGCCAGCAGCTTTAGGACCGAAGCCTACGAGCAGTACTTC.

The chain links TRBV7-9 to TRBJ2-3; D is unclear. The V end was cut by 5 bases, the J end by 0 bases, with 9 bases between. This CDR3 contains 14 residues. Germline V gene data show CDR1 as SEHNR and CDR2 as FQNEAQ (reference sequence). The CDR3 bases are TGTGCCAGCAGCGTCGGCCAGAGCACAGATACGCAGTATTTT. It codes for CASSVGQSTDTQYF. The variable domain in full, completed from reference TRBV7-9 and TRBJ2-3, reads DTGVSQNPRHKITKRGQNVTFRCDPISEHNRLYWYRQTLGQGPEFLTYFQNEAQLEKSRLLSDRFSAERPKGSFSTLEIQRTEQGDSAMYLCASSVGQSTDTQYFGPGTRLTVL.

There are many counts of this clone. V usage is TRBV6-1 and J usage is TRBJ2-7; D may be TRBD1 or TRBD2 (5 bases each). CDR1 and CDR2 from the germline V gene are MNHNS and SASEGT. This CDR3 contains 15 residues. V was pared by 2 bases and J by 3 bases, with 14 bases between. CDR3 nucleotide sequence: TGTGCCAGCAGTGAAATCGGGGCATCGTTCTACGAGCAGTACTTC. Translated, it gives CASSEIGASFYEQYF.

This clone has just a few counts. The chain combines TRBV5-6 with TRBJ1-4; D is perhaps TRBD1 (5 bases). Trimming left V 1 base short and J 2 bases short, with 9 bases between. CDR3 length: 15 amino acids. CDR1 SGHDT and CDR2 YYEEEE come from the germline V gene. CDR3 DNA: TGTGCCAGCAGCTTGCCGCCAGGGACTAATGAAAAACTGTTTTTT. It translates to CASSLPPGTNEKLFF.

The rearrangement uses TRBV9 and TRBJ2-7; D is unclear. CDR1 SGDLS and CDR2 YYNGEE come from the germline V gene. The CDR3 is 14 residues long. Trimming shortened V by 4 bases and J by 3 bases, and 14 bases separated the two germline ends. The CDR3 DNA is TGTGCCAGCAGCCCCGCGTTCATGGGCTACGAGCAGTACTTC. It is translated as CASSPAFMGYEQYF.

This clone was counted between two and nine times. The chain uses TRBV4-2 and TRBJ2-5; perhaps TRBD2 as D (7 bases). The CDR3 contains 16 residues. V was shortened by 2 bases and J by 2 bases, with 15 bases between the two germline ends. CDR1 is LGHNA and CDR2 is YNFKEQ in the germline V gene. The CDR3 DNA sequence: TGTGCCAGCAGCCAAAAGGGGGGGCGGGGACAAGAGACCCAGTACTTC. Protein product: CASSQKGGRGQETQYF.

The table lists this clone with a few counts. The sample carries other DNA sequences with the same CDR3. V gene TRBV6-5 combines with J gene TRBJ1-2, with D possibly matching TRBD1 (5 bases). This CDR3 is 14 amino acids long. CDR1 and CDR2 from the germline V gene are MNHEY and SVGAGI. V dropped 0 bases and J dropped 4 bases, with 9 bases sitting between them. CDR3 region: CASSYSEGSYGYTF. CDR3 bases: TGTGCCAGCAGTTACTCGGAGGGGTCCTATGGCTACACCTTC.

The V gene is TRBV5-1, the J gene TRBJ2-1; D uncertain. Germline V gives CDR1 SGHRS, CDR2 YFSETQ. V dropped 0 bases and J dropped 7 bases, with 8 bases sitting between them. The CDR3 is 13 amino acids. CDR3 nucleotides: TGCGCCAGCAGCTTGGCTGGGAAGAATGAGCAGTTCTTC. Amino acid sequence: CASSLAGKNEQFF.

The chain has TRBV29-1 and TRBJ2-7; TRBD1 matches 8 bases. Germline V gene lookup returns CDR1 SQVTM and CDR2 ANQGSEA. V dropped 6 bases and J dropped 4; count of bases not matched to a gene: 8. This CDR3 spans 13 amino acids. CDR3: CSVHPDRGYEQYF. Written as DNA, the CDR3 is TGCAGCGTACACCCCGACAGGGGTTACGAGCAGTACTTC.

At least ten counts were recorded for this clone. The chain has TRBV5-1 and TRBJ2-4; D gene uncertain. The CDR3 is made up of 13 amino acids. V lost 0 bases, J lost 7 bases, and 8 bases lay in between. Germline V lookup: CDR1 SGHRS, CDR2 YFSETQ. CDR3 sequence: CASSLGQDNIQYF. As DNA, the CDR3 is TGCGCCAGCAGCTTGGGGCAAGATAACATTCAGTACTTC.

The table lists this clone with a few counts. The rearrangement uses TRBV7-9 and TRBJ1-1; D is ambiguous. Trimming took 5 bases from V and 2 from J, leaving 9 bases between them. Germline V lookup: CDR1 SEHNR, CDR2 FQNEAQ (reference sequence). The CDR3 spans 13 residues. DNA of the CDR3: TGTGCCAGCAGCCCCATTCATAACACTGAAGCTTTCTTT. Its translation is CASSPIHNTEAFF.

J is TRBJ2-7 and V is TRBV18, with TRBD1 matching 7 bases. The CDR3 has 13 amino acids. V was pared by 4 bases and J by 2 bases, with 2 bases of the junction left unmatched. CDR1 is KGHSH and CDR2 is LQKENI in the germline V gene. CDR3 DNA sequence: TGTGCCAGCTCACAGGGACAGCCCTACGAGCAGTACTTC. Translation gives CASSQGQPYEQYF.

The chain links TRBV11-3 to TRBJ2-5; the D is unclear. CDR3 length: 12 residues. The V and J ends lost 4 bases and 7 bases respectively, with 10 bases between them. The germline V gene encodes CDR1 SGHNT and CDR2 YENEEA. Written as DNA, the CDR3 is TGTGCCAGCAGCTACGATATGGGGACCCAGTACTTC. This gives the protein CASSYDMGTQYF.

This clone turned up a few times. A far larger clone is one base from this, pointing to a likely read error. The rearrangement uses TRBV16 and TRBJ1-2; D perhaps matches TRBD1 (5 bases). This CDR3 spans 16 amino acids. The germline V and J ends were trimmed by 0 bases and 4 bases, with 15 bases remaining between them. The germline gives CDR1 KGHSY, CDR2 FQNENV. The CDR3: CASSQSRGSRSYGYTF. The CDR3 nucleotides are TGTGCCAGCAGCCAATCTAGGGGCAGCCGATCCTATGGCTACACCTTC.

CDR3 bases: TGTGCCAGTCAACAAGGGGCGTACGAGCAGTACTTC. It encodes CASQQGAYEQYF. The V gene is TRBV6-5, the J gene TRBJ2-7, with a possible D match to TRBD1 (5 bases). Trimming removed 9 bases at V and 4 bases at J, with 13 bases between. CDR1 is MNHEY and CDR2 is SVGAGI in the germline V gene. This CDR3 comprises 12 residues.

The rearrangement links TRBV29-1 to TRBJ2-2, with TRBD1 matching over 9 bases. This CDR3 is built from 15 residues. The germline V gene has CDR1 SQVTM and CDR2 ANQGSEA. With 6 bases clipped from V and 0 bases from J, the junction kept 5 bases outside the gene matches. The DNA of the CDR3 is TGCAGCGTCGCCGGGACAGGGACGAACACCGGGGAGCTGTTTTTT. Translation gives CSVAGTGTNTGELFF.